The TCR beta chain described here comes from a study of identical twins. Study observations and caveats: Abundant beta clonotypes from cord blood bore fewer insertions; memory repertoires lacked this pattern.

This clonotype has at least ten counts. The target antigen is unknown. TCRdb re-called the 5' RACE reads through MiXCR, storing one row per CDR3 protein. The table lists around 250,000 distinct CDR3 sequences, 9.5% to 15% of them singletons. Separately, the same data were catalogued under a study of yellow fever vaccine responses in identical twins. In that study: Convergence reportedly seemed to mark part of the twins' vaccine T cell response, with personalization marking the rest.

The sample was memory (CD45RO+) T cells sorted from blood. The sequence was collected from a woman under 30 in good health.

CDR3 bases: TGCGCCAGCAGCTTGGTCGGAGGAAACACCATATATTTT. This translates into CASSLVGGNTIYF. V is TRBV5-1 and J is TRBJ1-3; D unresolved. The germline V gene encodes CDR1 SGHRS and CDR2 YFSETQ. CDR3 length equals 13 residues. Trimming took 0 bases from V and 4 from J, leaving 5 bases between them.